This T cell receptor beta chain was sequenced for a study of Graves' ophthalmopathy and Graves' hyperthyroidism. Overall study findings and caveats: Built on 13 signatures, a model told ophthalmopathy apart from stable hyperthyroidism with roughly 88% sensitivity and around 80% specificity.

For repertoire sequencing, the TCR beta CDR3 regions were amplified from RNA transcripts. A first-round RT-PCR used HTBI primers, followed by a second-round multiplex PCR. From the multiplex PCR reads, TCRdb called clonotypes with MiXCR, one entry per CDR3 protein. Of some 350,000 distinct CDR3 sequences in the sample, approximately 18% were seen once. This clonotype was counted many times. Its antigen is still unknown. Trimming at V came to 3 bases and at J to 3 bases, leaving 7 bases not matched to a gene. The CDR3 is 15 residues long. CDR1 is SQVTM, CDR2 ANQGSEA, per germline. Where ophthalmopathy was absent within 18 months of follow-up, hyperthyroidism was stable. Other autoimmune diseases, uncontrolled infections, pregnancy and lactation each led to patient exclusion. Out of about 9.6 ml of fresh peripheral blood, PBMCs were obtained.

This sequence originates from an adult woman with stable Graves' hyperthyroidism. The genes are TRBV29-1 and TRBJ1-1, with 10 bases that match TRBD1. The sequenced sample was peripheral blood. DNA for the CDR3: TGCAGCGTTGATCAGGGACAGGGGTGGTACACTGAAGCTTTCTTT. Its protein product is CSVDQGQGWYTEAFF.